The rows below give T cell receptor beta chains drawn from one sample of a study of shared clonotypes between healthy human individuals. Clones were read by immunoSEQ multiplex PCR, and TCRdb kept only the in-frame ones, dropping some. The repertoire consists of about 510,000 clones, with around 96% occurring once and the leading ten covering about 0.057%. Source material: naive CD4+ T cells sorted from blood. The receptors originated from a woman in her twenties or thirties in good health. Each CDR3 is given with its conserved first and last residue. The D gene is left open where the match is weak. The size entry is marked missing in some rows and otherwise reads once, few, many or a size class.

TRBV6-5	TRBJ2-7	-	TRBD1	CASSLTQGIPSYEQYF	TGTGCCAGCAGTTTAACACAGGGGATTCCCTCCTACGAGCAGTACTTC
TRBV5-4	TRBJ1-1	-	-	CASSIAGGRKEAFF	TGTGCCAGCAGCATTGCGGGTGGCAGGAAGGAAGCTTTCTTT
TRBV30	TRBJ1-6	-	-	CAWTLRLSGGIGSPLHF	TGTGCCTGGACCCTCCGCCTCAGCGGGGGAATAGGGTCACCCCTCCACTTT
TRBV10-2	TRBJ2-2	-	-	CASSESLRPFTNTGELFF	TGCGCCAGCAGTGAGTCTTTAAGACCATTCACGAACACCGGGGAGCTGTTTTTT
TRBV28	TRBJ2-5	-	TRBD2	CASNPASGSETQYF	TGTGCCAGCAATCCGGCTAGCGGGAGTGAGACCCAGTACTTC
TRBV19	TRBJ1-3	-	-	CASKAGKSTIYF	TGTGCCAGTAAAGCGGGGAAGAGTACCATATATTTT
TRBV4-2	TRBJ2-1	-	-	CASSPFPGLGNNEQFF	TGTGCCAGCAGCCCATTTCCGGGACTGGGGAACAATGAGCAGTTCTTC
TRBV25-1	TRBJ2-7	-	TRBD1	CASSGVGTGSYEQYF	TGTGCCAGCAGTGGGGTAGGGACAGGATCCTACGAGCAGTACTTC
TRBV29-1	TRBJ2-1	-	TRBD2	CSVVSGRNKDEQFF	TGCAGCGTTGTCAGCGGGAGAAATAAGGATGAGCAGTTCTTC
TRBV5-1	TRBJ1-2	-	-	CASSLDVDRGNYGYTF	TGCGCCAGCAGCTTGGACGTAGACAGAGGGAACTATGGCTACACCTTC
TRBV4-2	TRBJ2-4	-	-	CASSPPGTGDIQYF	TGTGCCAGCAGCCCCCCCGGGACTGGTGACATTCAGTACTTC
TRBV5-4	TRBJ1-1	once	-	CASSLGQRAEAFF	TGTGCCAGCAGCTTGGGTCAGAGGGCTGAAGCTTTCTTT
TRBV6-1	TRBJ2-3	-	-	CASSQGETDTQYF	TGTGCCAGCAGTCAGGGAGAAACAGATACGCAGTATTTT
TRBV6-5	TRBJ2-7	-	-	CASRSGTYEQYF	TGTGCCAGCAGATCCGGGACCTACGAGCAGTACTTC
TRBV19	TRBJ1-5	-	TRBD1	CASSTNRGPGLGNQPQHF	TGTGCCAGTAGTACAAACAGGGGGCCGGGATTGGGCAATCAGCCCCAGCATTTT
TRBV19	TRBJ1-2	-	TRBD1	CASSIPGTETIYGYTF	TGTGCCAGTAGTATACCCGGGACAGAGACCATCTATGGCTACACCTTC
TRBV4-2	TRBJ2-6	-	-	CASSQALPGTRSGANVLTF	TGTGCCAGCAGCCAAGCCCTCCCGGGCACCCGATCTGGGGCCAACGTCCTGACTTTC
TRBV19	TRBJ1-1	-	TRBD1	CASSIRGGYSNTEAFF	TGTGCCAGTAGTATCAGGGGGGGATATAGCAACACTGAAGCTTTCTTT
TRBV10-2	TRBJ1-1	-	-	CASSTGMNTEAFF	TGCGCCAGCAGTACAGGGATGAACACTGAAGCTTTCTTT
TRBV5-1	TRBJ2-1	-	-	CASSTNIGGMQFF	TGCGCCAGCAGCACCAACATCGGCGGGATGCAGTTCTTC
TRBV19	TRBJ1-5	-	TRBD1	CASSPDLGTGTPRPQHF	TGTGCCAGTAGTCCCGACCTAGGGACAGGGACCCCACGGCCCCAGCATTTT
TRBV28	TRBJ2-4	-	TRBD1	CASFTGGLRAKNIQYF	TGTGCCAGTTTTACAGGGGGCTTAAGGGCCAAAAACATTCAGTACTTC
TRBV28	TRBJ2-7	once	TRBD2	CASEASGDEQYF	TGTGCCAGCGAGGCTAGCGGAGACGAGCAGTACTTC
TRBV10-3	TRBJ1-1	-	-	CAISWGDRAEAFF	TGTGCCATCAGTTGGGGGGATCGGGCTGAAGCTTTCTTT
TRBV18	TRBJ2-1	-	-	CASSPTGTVNEQFF	TGTGCCAGCTCACCGACCGGGACGGTCAATGAGCAGTTCTTC
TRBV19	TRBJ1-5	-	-	CASSRRDSLNQPQHF	TGTGCCAGTAGTAGGAGAGACAGCCTTAATCAGCCCCAGCATTTT
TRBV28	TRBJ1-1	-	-	CASRAGGTEAFF	TGTGCCAGCAGGGCAGGAGGCACTGAAGCTTTCTTT
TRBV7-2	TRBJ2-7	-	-	CASSVSWQPAEQYF	TGTGCCAGCAGCGTAAGCTGGCAGCCGGCCGAGCAGTACTTC
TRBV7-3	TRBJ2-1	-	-	CASSLIKDKNEQFF	TGTGCCAGCAGCTTAATTAAAGACAAGAATGAGCAGTTCTTC
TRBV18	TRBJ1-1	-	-	CASSPQGGSEAFF	TGTGCCAGCTCACCACAGGGAGGGAGTGAAGCTTTCTTT
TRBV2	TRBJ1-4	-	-	CASTSQAATNEKLFF	TGTGCCAGCACGTCGCAGGCAGCAACTAATGAAAAACTGTTTTTT
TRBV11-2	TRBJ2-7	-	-	CASSSPTGRSYEQYF	TGTGCCAGCAGCTCCCCGACAGGGAGGTCCTACGAGCAGTACTTC
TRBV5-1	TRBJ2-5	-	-	CASSAILGQETQYF	TGCGCCAGCAGCGCAATATTAGGCCAAGAGACCCAGTACTTC
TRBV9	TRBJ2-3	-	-	CASSSRGAGVEDTQYF	TGTGCCAGCAGCTCGAGGGGGGCGGGAGTGGAAGATACGCAGTATTTT
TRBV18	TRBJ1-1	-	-	CASSGARNTEAFF	TGTGCCAGCTCAGGGGCGAGGAACACTGAAGCTTTCTTT
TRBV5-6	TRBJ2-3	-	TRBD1	CASSTYRGLTDTQYF	TGTGCCAGCAGCACGTACAGGGGCCTCACAGATACGCAGTATTTT
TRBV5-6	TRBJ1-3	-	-	CASSLRLAGNTIYF	TGTGCCAGCAGCTTACGTTTGGCCGGAAACACCATATATTTT
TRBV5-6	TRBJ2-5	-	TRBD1	CASSWRQGIGETQYF	TGTGCCAGCAGCTGGCGACAGGGGATAGGGGAGACCCAGTACTTC
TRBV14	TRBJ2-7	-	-	CASSQQQGSPQKNEQYF	TGTGCCAGCAGCCAGCAACAGGGATCTCCGCAAAAGAACGAGCAGTACTTC
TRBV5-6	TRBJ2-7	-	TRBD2	CASSQAPLAGGEQYF	TGTGCCAGCAGCCAGGCCCCGCTAGCGGGAGGTGAGCAGTACTTC
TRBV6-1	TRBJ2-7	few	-	CASSELRGVVVEQYF	TGTGCCAGCAGTGAACTTAGAGGGGTTGTGGTCGAGCAGTACTTC
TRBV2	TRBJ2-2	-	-	CASSPQAPNTGELFF	TGTGCCAGCAGTCCTCAGGCCCCGAACACCGGGGAGCTGTTTTTT
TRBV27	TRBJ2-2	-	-	CASSLYPTGELFF	TGTGCCAGCAGTTTGTATCCCACCGGGGAGCTGTTTTTT
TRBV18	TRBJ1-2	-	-	CASSPGTDYGYTF	TGTGCCAGCTCACCAGGGACGGACTATGGCTACACCTTC
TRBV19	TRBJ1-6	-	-	CASSIEGWNSPLHF	TGTGCCAGTAGTATAGAAGGCTGGAATTCACCCCTCCACTTT
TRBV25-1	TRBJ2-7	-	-	CASSALGGGEQYF	TGTGCCAGCAGTGCTTTGGGGGGCGGCGAGCAGTACTTC
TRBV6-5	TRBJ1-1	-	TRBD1	CATGRDSLLNTEAFF	TGTGCCACCGGCCGGGACAGTCTATTGAACACTGAAGCTTTCTTT
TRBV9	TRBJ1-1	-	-	CASSAFGEGRTEAFF	TGTGCCAGCAGCGCCTTTGGGGAGGGGAGGACTGAAGCTTTCTTT
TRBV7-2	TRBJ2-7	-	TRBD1	CASSFGTGAYEQYF	TGTGCCAGCAGCTTCGGGACAGGGGCCTACGAGCAGTACTTC
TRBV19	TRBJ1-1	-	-	CASRLTPSPNTEAFF	TGTGCCAGTAGACTGACACCTTCGCCGAACACTGAAGCTTTCTTT
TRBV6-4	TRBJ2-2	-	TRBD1	CASRTGGGTGELFF	TGTGCCAGCAGGACAGGGGGAGGCACCGGGGAGCTGTTTTTT
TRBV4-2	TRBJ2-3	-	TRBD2	CASSPATSGRGTDTQYF	TGTGCCAGCAGCCCGGCGACTAGCGGGAGGGGCACAGATACGCAGTATTTT
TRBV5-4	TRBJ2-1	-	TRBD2	CASSLIAGLDNEQFF	TGTGCCAGCAGCTTGATAGCGGGCCTAGACAATGAGCAGTTCTTC
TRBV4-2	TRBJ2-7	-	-	CASSQEGIASYEQYF	TGTGCCAGCAGCCAAGAGGGGATAGCCTCCTACGAGCAGTACTTC
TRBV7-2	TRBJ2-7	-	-	CASSLAGYGEQYF	TGTGCCAGCAGCTTAGCCGGGTACGGCGAGCAGTACTTC
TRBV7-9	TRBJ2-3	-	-	CASSLVDTQYF	TGTGCCAGCAGCTTAGTGGATACGCAGTATTTT